These 28 T cell receptor beta chains came from one sample sequenced in a study of PD-L1 blockade in urothelial cancer. Time point noted: peripheral blood 6 weeks after treatment start. Sequenced by immunoSEQ multiplex PCR; TCRdb stores in-frame clones only, minus some. The profile shows about 46,000 clones, approximately 86% of them singletons. Sequencing was performed on PBMCs, taken around atezolizumab (anti-PD-L1) treatment. These receptors originate from a man in his fifties with urothelial cancer.

The V call is TRBV28, the J call TRBJ1-2, with TRBD1 matching 7 bases. Trimming took 5 bases from V and 4 from J; bases not matched to a gene: 10. The CDR3 is made up of 15 amino acids. The germline V gene encodes CDR1 MDHEN and CDR2 SYDVKM. DNA for the CDR3: TGTGCCAGCAGTCCACAGGGGATAGTTGGCTATGGCTACACCTTC. Translating it yields CASSPQGIVGYGYTF.

V usage is TRBV11-3 and J usage is TRBJ2-1, with 11 bases identical to TRBD1. Unmatched junction bases numbered 8, after V lost 6 bases and J lost 4 bases. The CDR3 extends over 16 amino acids. Germline CDR1 SGHNT, CDR2 YENEEA. This chain's CDR3 is CASSPVGQGEYNEQFF. The CDR3 DNA reads TGTGCCAGCAGTCCCGTGGGACAGGGGGAATACAATGAGCAGTTCTTC.

The chain recombines TRBV18 with TRBJ2-1, with 11 bases fitting TRBD1. CDR1 is KGHSH and CDR2 is LQKENI in the germline V gene. The ends lost 3 bases at V and 7 bases at J; junction bases unmatched: 5. This CDR3 comprises 15 residues. DNA of the CDR3: TGTGCCAGCTCACCGGTAGGACAGGGGGCGAATGAGCAGTTCTTC. Translated, it gives CASSPVGQGANEQFF.

V is TRBV30 and J is TRBJ2-7; 15 bases match TRBD2. With 2 bases clipped from V and 9 bases from J, the junction kept 8 bases outside the gene matches. In germline, CDR1 is GTSNPN, CDR2 SVGIG (reference sequence). The CDR3 sequence is 15 residues long. The CDR3: CAWSPRTSGRGPQYF. The CDR3 DNA reads as TGTGCCTGGAGTCCTCGGACTAGCGGGAGGGGCCCGCAGTACTTC.

This clone occurred a few times. The V and J genes are TRBV12-5 and TRBJ2-1; D is possibly TRBD2 (5 bases). Germline V CDR1 and CDR2: LGHNT, FRNRAP. V was shortened by 7 bases and J by 0 bases, with 13 bases between the two germline ends. This CDR3 is 15 amino acids long. CDR3: CASVGRGSSYNEQFF. CDR3 nucleotides: TGTGCTAGTGTGGGTCGGGGAAGCTCCTACAATGAGCAGTTCTTC.

The V gene is TRBV5-4, the J gene TRBJ2-7, with 12 positions matching TRBD2. Per germline, CDR1 SGHNT and CDR2 YYREEE (reference sequence). V was pared by 5 bases and J by 6 bases, with 9 bases of the junction left unmatched. The CDR3 has 15 residues. The chain's CDR3 is CASRPPSGGVSEQYF. CDR3 DNA: TGTGCCAGCAGACCTCCTAGCGGGGGGGTTTCCGAGCAGTACTTC. The entire variable domain, with the rest obtained from reference TRBV5-4 and TRBJ2-7, is as follows: ETGVTQSPTHLIKTRGQQVTLRCSSQSGHNTVSWYQQALGQGPQFIFQYYREEENGRGNFPPRFSGLQFPNYSSELNVNALELDDSALYLCASRPPSGGVSEQYFGPGTRLTVT.

This clone appeared a few times. The V call is TRBV28, the J call TRBJ2-3; TRBD2 matches at 9 bases. CDR1 and CDR2 (germline): MDHEN, SYDVKM. The junction had 17 bases not matched to a gene; V was cut back by 3 bases and J by 4 bases. The CDR3 is 19 residues long. The CDR3 reads CASSFGDDDSGSSADTQYF. CDR3 sequence (DNA): TGTGCCAGCAGTTTTGGCGATGATGATAGCGGGAGTAGTGCAGATACGCAGTATTTT. The whole variable domain, remainder taken from reference TRBV28 and TRBJ2-3, is DVKVTQSSRYLVKRTGEKVFLECVQDMDHENMFWYRQDPGLGLRLIYFSYDVKMKEKGDIPEGYSVSREKKERFSLILESASTNQTSMYLCASSFGDDDSGSSADTQYFGPGTRLTVL.

This rearrangement joins TRBV4-3 to TRBJ2-3, with 10 nucleotides matching TRBD2. This CDR3 has 18 residues. Trimming removed 3 bases from V and 1 base from J; junction bases left unmatched: 10. Looked up from germline, CDR1 is LGHNA and CDR2 is YSLEER. CDR3 sequence reads: CASSHSGLAGARTDTQYF. The CDR3 DNA is TGCGCCAGCAGCCATTCGGGGCTAGCGGGAGCCCGCACAGATACGCAGTATTTT.

V gene TRBV2 combines with J gene TRBJ2-3, with TRBD2 identical over 8 bases. The CDR3 is made up of 15 amino acids. Trimming took 5 bases from V and 4 from J; bases not matched to a gene: 8. Germline CDR1 and CDR2: SNHLY and FYNNEI. The CDR3 here is CASSMTSVSPDTQYF. The CDR3 bases are TGTGCCAGCAGTATGACTAGCGTCAGCCCAGATACGCAGTATTTT.

V is TRBV5-6 and J is TRBJ2-2, with TRBD1 matching 8 bases. The CDR3 is 14 residues long. The germline gives CDR1 SGHDT, CDR2 YYEEEE. J was trimmed by 5 bases and V by 3 bases; bases with no gene match: 3. CDR3 sequence: CASSSHRGTGELFF. The CDR3, as DNA: TGTGCCAGCAGCTCCCACAGGGGGACCGGGGAGCTGTTTTTT. Drawing the rest from reference TRBV5-6 and TRBJ2-2, the complete variable domain is DAGVTQSPTHLIKTRGQQVTLRCSPKSGHDTVSWYQQALGQGPQFIFQYYEEEERQRGNFPDRFSGHQFPNYSSELNVNALLLGDSALYLCASSSHRGTGELFFGEGSRLTVL.

This clone was seen just once. The CDR3: CASSVTGNTEAFF. In DNA form, the CDR3 reads TGTGCCAGCAGCGTGACAGGGAATACTGAAGCTTTCTTT. The chain employs TRBV9 and TRBJ1-1; 7 nucleotides line up with TRBD1. V shed 2 bases and J 5 bases; nucleotides not matched to a gene: 3. Germline V gene data show CDR1 as SGDLS and CDR2 as YYNGEE. This CDR3 region has 13 residues. Drawing the rest from reference TRBV9 and TRBJ1-1, the complete variable domain is DSGVTQTPKHLITATGQRVTLRCSPRSGDLSVYWYQQSLDQGLQFLIQYYNGEERAKGNILERFSAQQFPDLHSELNLSSLELGDSALYFCASSVTGNTEAFFGQGTRLTVV.

The chain has TRBV7-9 and TRBJ1-2; a weak D match, TRBD1 (6 bases). Trimming stripped 2 bases from V and 7 bases from J, with 11 bases between. Germline V CDR1 and CDR2: SEHNR, FQNEAQ (reference sequence). The CDR3 is made up of 13 amino acids. In DNA form, the CDR3 reads TGTGCCAGCAGCTTACAGGGGCAAAGTGGCTACACCTTC. Translating it yields CASSLQGQSGYTF.

The chain couples TRBV6-4 to TRBJ2-3; perhaps TRBD2 as D (7 bases). Trimming pared 2 bases from V and 1 base from J, leaving 13 bases between. The germline V gene has CDR1 MRHNA and CDR2 SNTAGT. This CDR3 spans 16 amino acids. In DNA form, the CDR3 reads TGTGCCAGCAGTGACGGAACGGGGGGCGGCACAGATACGCAGTATTTT. Amino acid sequence: CASSDGTGGGTDTQYF.

The rearrangement links TRBV6-1 to TRBJ1-2; D is uncertain. The V end was cut by 0 bases, the J end by 5 bases, with 7 bases between. Germline V CDR1 and CDR2: MNHNS, SASEGT. This CDR3 contains 13 residues. CDR3 protein: CASSEAQRYGYTF. The CDR3 DNA reads as TGTGCCAGCAGTGAAGCCCAGCGGTATGGCTACACCTTC.

The chain joins TRBV4-3 to TRBJ2-2; 9 bases line up with TRBD1. The junction had 2 bases not matched to a gene; V was cut back by 4 bases and J by 2 bases. CDR3 size: 15 residues. CDR1 and CDR2 (germline): LGHNA, YSLEER. CDR3 sequence reads: CASSRDRVNTGELFF. CDR3 sequence (DNA): TGCGCCAGCAGCCGGGACAGGGTAAACACCGGGGAGCTGTTTTTT.

V usage is TRBV27 and J usage is TRBJ2-1, with TRBD1 identical over 10 bases. The germline CDR1 and CDR2 sequences are MNHEY and SMNVEV (reference sequence). The CDR3 loop spans 22 amino acids. Losses at the gene ends were 2 bases for V and 2 bases for J; bases not matched to a gene: 21. Here the CDR3 DNA reads TGTGCCAGCAGTTTAAGAGGGAGGGGGACAGGGGTTAGCCCCTGGACCTACAATGAGCAGTTCTTC. Its protein is CASSLRGRGTGVSPWTYNEQFF.

In this sample, this clone turned up once. The chain joins TRBV13 to TRBJ2-2; 7 positions match TRBD2. There are 16 residues in the CDR3. The trim removed 5 bases at V and 6 bases at J, leaving 12 bases unmatched. The germline V gene encodes CDR1 PRHDT and CDR2 FYEKMQ (reference sequence). The CDR3 region is CASSTRRGRGAGELFF. DNA for the CDR3: TGTGCCAGCAGCACCCGACGCGGGAGAGGGGCCGGGGAGCTGTTTTTT.

The chain couples TRBV6-4 to TRBJ1-2; the match to TRBD1 covers 7 bases. The V gene end was trimmed by 6 bases and the J gene end by 7 bases; junction bases not matched to a gene: 8. Germline V gene lookup returns CDR1 MRHNA and CDR2 SNTAGT. The CDR3 extends over 13 amino acids. Here the CDR3 DNA reads TGTGCCAGCAGCCTTACGACAGGGAGTGGCTACACCTTC. It translates to CASSLTTGSGYTF.

This clone was detected once. This chain joins TRBV18 and TRBJ1-1; no definite D call. Germline lookup yields CDR1 KGHSH and CDR2 LQKENI. The length of the CDR3 is 13 residues. Trimming pared 6 bases from V and 1 base from J, leaving 9 bases between. The CDR3 is CASSPTKNTEAFF. DNA for the CDR3: TGTGCCAGCTCGCCTACCAAGAACACTGAAGCTTTCTTT.

This clone was seen a single time. The chain joins TRBV9 to TRBJ2-1, with 10 nucleotides matching TRBD2. J was trimmed by 7 bases and V by 5 bases; bases with no gene match: 6. CDR1 is SGDLS, CDR2 YYNGEE, per germline. This CDR3 spans 14 amino acids. As DNA, the CDR3 is TGTGCCAGCAGTAAGAGCGGGGGGGCGAATGAGCAGTTCTTC. The encoded protein is CASSKSGGANEQFF.

The chain carries TRBV5-5 and TRBJ2-3; no firm D call. Germline-derived CDR1 and CDR2 are SGHKS and YYEKEE (reference sequence). Trimming pared 0 bases from V and 5 bases from J, leaving 13 bases between. The CDR3 loop spans 15 amino acids. CDR3 sequence reads: CASSLARVEVDTQYF. CDR3 DNA: TGTGCCAGCAGCTTGGCTAGAGTAGAAGTAGATACGCAGTATTTT. The whole variable domain, remainder taken from reference TRBV5-5 and TRBJ2-3, is DAGVTQSPTHLIKTRGQQVTLRCSPISGHKSVSWYQQVLGQGPQFIFQYYEKEERGRGNFPDRFSARQFPNYSSELNVNALLLGDSALYLCASSLARVEVDTQYFGPGTRLTVL.

This clone was recorded once. The chain employs TRBV27 and TRBJ1-5; 7 positions agree with TRBD1. Looked up from germline, CDR1 is MNHEY and CDR2 is SMNVEV (reference sequence). CDR3 length: 16 residues. V was clipped by 2 bases and J by 5 bases; unmatched bases: 9. The CDR3 coding sequence is TGTGCCAGCAGTTTACTAGGGGGCCGTGCGGATCAGCCCCAGCATTTT. Translated: CASSLLGGRADQPQHF.

This rearrangement joins TRBV5-3 to TRBJ2-3, with TRBD2 as a possible D gene (6 bases). TRBV5-3 is labeled an ORF, and its function is uncertain. Trimming took off 5 bases at V and 2 bases at J, with 21 bases between the two ends. The CDR3 totals 17 residues. The CDR3 bases are TGTGCCAGAAGTCAGGAGGAGGGGACCGAATCCACAGATACGCAGTATTTT. This translates into CARSQEEGTESTDTQYF.

V usage is TRBV7-3 and J usage is TRBJ2-1; 10 bases align to TRBD2. CDR1 is SGHTA and CDR2 is FQGTGA in the germline V gene. This CDR3 has 19 amino acids. After removal of 2 bases from V and 0 bases from J, the junction contained 10 bases not matched to a gene. The chain's CDR3 is CASSLSGLAMSSSYNEQFF. The CDR3 DNA sequence: TGTGCCAGCAGCTTATCGGGACTAGCGATGTCGAGCTCCTACAATGAGCAGTTCTTC.

V and J are TRBV21-1 and TRBJ2-2; TRBD2 is taken as the D call from the table, unchecked against the DNA. TRBV21-1 represents a pseudogene. The CDR3 is 17 amino acids. The CDR3 DNA follows: TGTGCCAGCAGCAGTCCTAGCGGGGGGGCGGACACCGGGGAGCTGTTTTTT. This translates into CASSSPSGGADTGELFF.

The rearrangement uses TRBV2 and TRBJ2-1; maybe TRBD2 (5 bases). The V end was cut by 1 base, the J end by 8 bases, with 18 bases between. Per germline, CDR1 SNHLY and CDR2 FYNNEI. This CDR3 contains 16 residues. The CDR3 DNA sequence: TGTGCCAGCAGTGAAGATTTAGCGTTGGTAGGCCATGAGCAGTTCTTC. Translated: CASSEDLALVGHEQFF.

This clone was seen a few times. The CDR3: CSVEGLPGQGAPGELFF. The DNA of the CDR3 is TGCAGCGTTGAAGGACTCCCGGGACAGGGGGCCCCGGGGGAGCTGTTTTTT. The V and J genes are TRBV29-1 and TRBJ2-2; 12 bases align to TRBD1. CDR1 SQVTM and CDR2 ANQGSEA come from the germline V gene. The CDR3 has 17 amino acids. The ends lost 1 base at V and 8 bases at J; junction bases unmatched: 11.

The DNA of the CDR3 is TGTGCCTGGAGTGTACCAGAAACGAATGAAGCTTTCTTT. Protein sequence: CAWSVPETNEAFF. This chain joins TRBV30 and TRBJ1-1; unclear D gene. Germline CDR1 reads GTSNPN; CDR2 reads SVGIG (reference sequence). CDR3 length: 13 residues. The V and J ends lost 0 bases and 7 bases respectively, with 12 bases between them.